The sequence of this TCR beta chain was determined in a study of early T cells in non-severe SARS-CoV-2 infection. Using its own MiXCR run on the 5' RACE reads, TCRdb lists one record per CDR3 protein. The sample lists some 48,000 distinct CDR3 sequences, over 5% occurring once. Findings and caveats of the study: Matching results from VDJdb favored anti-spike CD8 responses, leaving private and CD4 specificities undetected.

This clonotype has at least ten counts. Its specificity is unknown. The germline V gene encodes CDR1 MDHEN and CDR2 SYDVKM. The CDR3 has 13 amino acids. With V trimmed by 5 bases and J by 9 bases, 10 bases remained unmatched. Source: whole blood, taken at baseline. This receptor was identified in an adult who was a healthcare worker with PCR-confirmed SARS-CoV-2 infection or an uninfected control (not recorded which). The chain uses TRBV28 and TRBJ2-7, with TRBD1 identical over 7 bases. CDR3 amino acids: CASSRPDRRVQYF. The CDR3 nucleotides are TGTGCCAGCAGTCGCCCGGACAGGCGAGTGCAGTACTTC.